One and the same sample provided the 13 T cell receptor beta chains below, sequenced in a study of cytomegalovirus exposure and HLA in healthy donors. The PCR employed 60 Vbeta primers together with 13 Jbeta primers. Only in-frame clones appear in the TCRdb table, and some are missing; sequencing was by immunoSEQ multiplex PCR. The sample holds roughly 100,000 clones, over 80% seen once. Sequenced: PBMCs. These receptors were taken from a female donor in good health and CMV-seropositive.

On this clone: One end of the junction varies from germline; a read error may be responsible. The rearrangement uses TRBV30 and TRBJ1-2; 7 bases are a match to TRBD1. Germline values: CDR1 GTSNPN, CDR2 SVGIG (reference sequence). The CDR3 has 12 amino acids. The CDR3 here is CAWTGGNYGYPF. The CDR3 DNA reads as TGTGCCTGGACAGGGGGAAACTATGGCTACCCCTTC.

This chain links TRBV19 with TRBJ1-6; D gene unclear. This CDR3 comprises 12 residues. Germline V gene sequence: CDR1 LNHDA, CDR2 SQIVND (reference sequence). V dropped 9 bases and J dropped 4 bases, with 7 bases sitting between them. The CDR3: CASGFYNSPLHF. The DNA of the CDR3 is TGTGCCAGCGGGTTTTATAATTCACCCCTCCACTTT.

The chain carries TRBV10-2 and TRBJ2-7; TRBD2 might be the D (6 bases). The V end was cut by 7 bases, the J end by 2 bases, with 12 bases between. The CDR3 has 13 amino acids. CDR1 is WSHSY, CDR2 SAAADI, per germline. DNA for the CDR3: TGCGCCAGCACCTTGGGGGGAACCTACGAGCAGTACTTC. Its protein product is CASTLGGTYEQYF.

The chain links TRBV7-3 to TRBJ2-2; 8 nucleotides line up with TRBD1. Looked up from germline, CDR1 is SGHTA and CDR2 is FQGTGA. This CDR3 contains 15 residues. The V gene end was trimmed by 5 bases and the J gene end by 3 bases; junction bases not matched to a gene: 5. The CDR3 protein is CASSLRGPDTGELFF. Here the CDR3 DNA reads TGTGCCAGCAGCCTCAGGGGGCCGGACACCGGGGAGCTGTTTTTT.

The gene calls are TRBV6-1 and TRBJ1-5; 9 bases fit TRBD1. In germline, CDR1 is MNHNS, CDR2 SASEGT. The junction had 5 bases not matched to a gene; V was cut back by 2 bases and J by 3 bases. The CDR3 runs 16 residues. The CDR3 region is CASSETGTGYNQPQHF. CDR3 in DNA: TGTGCCAGCAGTGAAACCGGGACAGGGTACAATCAGCCCCAGCATTTT.

The chain combines TRBV10-3 with TRBJ1-4; 8 nucleotides line up with TRBD1. CDR1 and CDR2 (germline): ENHRY, SYGVKD. V was clipped by 5 bases and J by 8 bases; unmatched bases: 7. CDR3 size: 14 residues. CDR3 amino acids: CAISQTGDREKLFF. The CDR3 nucleotides are TGTGCCATCAGTCAAACAGGGGACAGGGAAAAACTGTTTTTT.

The chain uses TRBV27 and TRBJ2-2; TRBD2 is a possible D gene (5 bases). This CDR3 contains 13 residues. The ends were cut back, 2 bases at V and 7 bases at J, with 8 bases in the middle. Germline loops: CDR1 MNHEY, CDR2 SMNVEV (reference sequence). The CDR3 sequence is CASSLVGSGELFF. DNA for the CDR3: TGTGCCAGCAGTTTAGTAGGGAGCGGGGAGCTGTTTTTT.

This clone was seen only once. V gene TRBV28 combines with J gene TRBJ1-2, with D hard to call. Trimming left V 4 bases short and J 3 bases short, with 12 bases between. The CDR3 contains 14 residues. CDR1 is MDHEN and CDR2 is SYDVKM in the germline V gene. The CDR3, as DNA: TGTGCCAGCAGTTCCCTGCCGGAGGACTATGGCTACACCTTC. This codes for CASSSLPEDYGYTF.

The DNA for the CDR3 is TGTGCCAGCAGCTCGCCGTGGGTTGGGGGCAACACTGAAGCTTTCTTT. Amino acids: CASSSPWVGGNTEAFF. The rearrangement links TRBV13 to TRBJ1-1, with D maybe TRBD1 (6 bases). The CDR3 is made up of 16 amino acids. Trimming stripped 4 bases from V and 2 bases from J, with 17 bases between. Per germline, CDR1 PRHDT and CDR2 FYEKMQ (reference sequence).

This clone was observed a single time. The genes are TRBV7-7 and TRBJ1-3; D unclear. The last part of the DNA fits TRBJ2-2 better; the J call may be wrong. The CDR3 spans 15 residues. Germline assignment: CDR1 SSHAT and CDR2 FNYEAQ (reference sequence). CDR3 in amino acids: CASSLGLSDTGELFF. The CDR3 bases are TGTGCCAGCAGCTTAGGCCTCAGCGACACCGGGGAGCTGTTTTTT.

The V gene is TRBV2, the J gene TRBJ2-7; 7 nucleotides line up with TRBD1. The J segment lost 3 bases and the V segment lost 6 bases, leaving 11 bases of the junction unmatched. CDR1 and CDR2 (germline): SNHLY, FYNNEI. The CDR3 extends over 15 amino acids. CDR3 loop: CASRVLDRAFYEQYF. In DNA form, the CDR3 reads TGTGCCAGCAGGGTCCTCGACAGGGCTTTCTACGAGCAGTACTTC.

This chain connects TRBV6-5 to TRBJ2-5, with 11 bases lining up with TRBD2. Germline lookup yields CDR1 MNHEY and CDR2 SVGAGI. This CDR3 spans 15 amino acids. J was trimmed by 1 base and V by 6 bases; bases with no gene match: 4. Written as DNA, the CDR3 is TGTGCCAGCAGCCTCACTAGCGGGGGCCAAGAGACCCAGTACTTC. It is translated as CASSLTSGGQETQYF.

The J gene is TRBJ2-1, the V gene TRBV2, with D uncertain. The CDR3 spans 14 residues. V shed 2 bases and J shed 3 bases, with 8 bases lying between them. CDR1 and CDR2 from the germline V gene are SNHLY and FYNNEI. The CDR3 loop is CASSEPGYYNEQFF. The CDR3 DNA follows: TGTGCCAGCAGTGAACCAGGATACTACAATGAGCAGTTCTTC.